This T cell receptor beta chain was profiled in a study of response to subunit inactivated influenza vaccine. Study results and limitations: Every seasonal influenza vaccination brings in few new T cells, the authors suggested.

MiXCR, applied by TCRdb to the RT-PCR reads, yields one record per CDR3 protein. The data show 700,000 to 900,000 distinct CDR3 sequences, with around 20% seen just once and more than 8.5% held by the top ten. The CDR3 sequence is 15 residues long. Trimming took 0 bases from V and 3 from J, leaving 15 bases between them. The V gene's germline CDR1 is DFQATT and CDR2 SNEGSKA (reference sequence). As concerns this clonotype: The target antigen is unknown.

The chain couples TRBV20-1 to TRBJ2-7, with D maybe TRBD2 (5 bases). Sequenced material: PBMCs from blood, taken approximately 5 days after vaccination. The TCR was taken from a man aged 50-59 years who received an inactivated influenza vaccine. CDR3 sequence reads: CSARDHGDLFYEQYF. CDR3 bases: TGCAGTGCTAGAGATCACGGGGATTTATTCTACGAGCAGTACTTC.